This entry describes one TCR beta chain. Time point indicated: persistent/refractory GD, antithyroid drugs over 5 years with positive TRAb. Making the TCR library involved RNA that had been extracted from PBMCs. This record comes from a study of regulatory T cells in long-lasting Graves disease. CDR1 is DFQATT and CDR2 is SNEGSKA in the germline V gene (reference sequence). V lost 3 bases and J lost 0; bases outside the gene matches: 5. The CDR3 is 14 residues long. Arm-PCR of CDR3 regions with iRepertoire HTBI primers generated TCR beta libraries. One entry per CDR3 protein, called by TCRdb with MiXCR from the multiplex PCR reads. The profile shows some 340,000 distinct CDR3 sequences, approximately 23% of them singletons.

The chain is built from TRBV20-1 and TRBJ2-7; 7 bases agree with TRBD1. This receptor was taken from a middle-aged woman with Graves disease. The material was peripheral blood mononuclear cells (PBMCs), obtained when the disease was refractory, from a patient treated with antithyroid drugs. The CDR3: CSASGTEVSYEQYF. In nucleotides, the CDR3 is TGCAGTGCTAGCGGGACAGAAGTCTCCTACGAGCAGTACTTC.